This TCR beta chain appears in the sequencing data of a study of T cell responses to AZD1222 COVID-19 vaccine. General study findings and limits: Spike-specific TCR breadth and depth were elevated following two AZD1222 doses. The study found vaccine-associated CD4 TCRs spanning spike, dominant at 160-218 and 743-854. Baseline seropositivity occurred in only 5 or 6 AZD1222 recipients.

As concerns this clone: The antigen is unknown.

Germline CDR1 is SQVTM and CDR2 is ANQGSEA. The CDR3 spans 15 residues. V shed 4 bases and J shed 6 bases, with 18 bases lying between them. Produced via immunoSEQ multiplex PCR; TCRdb's table is partial and in-frame only. The sample has around 66,000 clones; approximately 84% are singletons. The source material was peripheral blood, sampled on day 0 of AZD1222 vaccination. This sequence was found in an adult in good health. V is TRBV29-1 and J is TRBJ1-4; D unclear. The CDR3 loop is CSVAPLGGGYEKLFF. The CDR3 DNA sequence: TGCAGCGTTGCCCCATTAGGTGGAGGCTATGAAAAACTGTTTTTT.